One and the same sample provided the 18 T cell receptor beta chains below, sequenced in a study of shared clonotypes between healthy human individuals. Libraries were prepared by immunoSEQ multiplex PCR; TCRdb keeps only in-frame clonotypes and omits some of them. The sample consists of about 600,000 clones, just under 97% of them appearing once. Naive CD8 populations comprised CD45RO-negative cells positively selected for CCR7, excluding terminally differentiated effector memory CD45RA+ cells. The sequencing sample was made of naive CD8+ T cells sorted from blood. These TCRs come from a woman younger than 45 in good health.

The chain links TRBV7-8 to TRBJ1-1; D unclear. V lost 1 base to trimming and J lost 2 bases, with 11 bases between them. Germline V lookup: CDR1 SGHVS, CDR2 FQNEAQ. This CDR3 spans 15 amino acids. Here the CDR3 DNA reads TGTGCCAGCAGCTTAGTGGGCGGATTAAACACTGAAGCTTTCTTT. Translation gives CASSLVGGLNTEAFF.

This rearrangement joins TRBV7-9 to TRBJ1-4; maybe TRBD1 (5 bases). V dropped 2 bases and J dropped 5 bases, with 12 bases sitting between them. Germline CDR1 reads SEHNR; CDR2 reads FQNEAQ (reference sequence). The CDR3 spans 15 residues. The CDR3 region is CASSLSSGVNEKLFF. The DNA for the CDR3 is TGTGCCAGCAGCTTATCGTCGGGGGTAAATGAAAAACTGTTTTTT.

This CDR3 reads CASSEQPTLAGSYNEQFF. CDR3 in DNA: TGTGCCAGCAGTGAACAGCCAACCCTAGCGGGATCCTACAATGAGCAGTTCTTC. The V and J genes are TRBV6-4 and TRBJ2-1, with 9 bases fitting TRBD2. The CDR3 totals 18 residues. Trimming took 3 bases from V and 1 from J; bases not matched to a gene: 10. The germline V gene encodes CDR1 MRHNA and CDR2 SNTAGT.

This chain connects TRBV27 to TRBJ2-5; 10 positions agree with TRBD2. The CDR3 has 14 amino acids. Germline assignment: CDR1 MNHEY and CDR2 SMNVEV (reference sequence). V gave up 3 bases and J gave up 6 bases; unmatched junction bases: 4. The DNA of the CDR3 is TGTGCCAGCAGTTTCAGCGGGAGGGGGAAGACCCAGTACTTC. Its protein product is CASSFSGRGKTQYF.

This clone was counted once. V is TRBV19 and J is TRBJ1-5; D is uncertain. From germline, CDR1 is LNHDA and CDR2 SQIVND (reference sequence). Trimming took 3 bases from V and 2 from J, leaving 14 bases between them. The CDR3 contains 16 residues. The CDR3 here is CASSIWPGVGNQPQHF. CDR3 bases: TGTGCCAGTAGTATTTGGCCGGGCGTCGGCAATCAGCCCCAGCATTTT.

The V and J genes are TRBV27 and TRBJ2-2; D may correspond to TRBD1 or TRBD2 (5 bases each). The CDR3 extends over 12 amino acids. Germline loops: CDR1 MNHEY, CDR2 SMNVEV (reference sequence). V dropped 3 bases and J dropped 13 bases, with 12 bases sitting between them. CDR3 DNA: TGTGCCAGCAGTTTTCCTGGGGGAGTGCTGTTTTTT. It is translated as CASSFPGGVLFF.

The V and J genes are TRBV2 and TRBJ2-7; D unclear. The CDR3 runs 13 residues. Germline-derived CDR1 and CDR2 are SNHLY and FYNNEI. Trimming shortened V by 4 bases and J by 5 bases, and 12 bases separated the two germline ends. CDR3 protein: CASSVQIKDEQYF. The CDR3 DNA reads as TGTGCCAGCAGTGTGCAGATTAAGGACGAGCAGTACTTC.

The chain is built from TRBV10-2 and TRBJ2-2; D not resolved. The germline gives CDR1 WSHSY, CDR2 SAAADI. V was shortened by 4 bases and J by 1 base, with 4 bases between the two germline ends. The CDR3 runs 13 residues. CDR3 residues: CASSGRNTGELFF. The DNA of the CDR3 is TGCGCCAGCAGTGGGCGGAACACCGGGGAGCTGTTTTTT.

The J gene is TRBJ2-5, the V gene TRBV28, with D possibly being TRBD1 (6 bases). V was pared by 5 bases and J by 4 bases, with 17 bases between. The CDR3 extends over 15 amino acids. Germline lookup yields CDR1 MDHEN and CDR2 SYDVKM. CDR3 amino acids: CASSGRTVGRETQYF. In DNA form, the CDR3 reads TGTGCCAGCAGTGGAAGGACAGTTGGGAGAGAGACCCAGTACTTC. The whole variable domain, remainder taken from reference TRBV28 and TRBJ2-5, is DVKVTQSSRYLVKRTGEKVFLECVQDMDHENMFWYRQDPGLGLRLIYFSYDVKMKEKGDIPEGYSVSREKKERFSLILESASTNQTSMYLCASSGRTVGRETQYFGPGTRLLVL.

This chain links TRBV29-1 with TRBJ2-1; D may correspond to TRBD1 or TRBD2 (5 bases each). V was shortened by 0 bases and J by 12 bases, with 15 bases between the two germline ends. Germline V gene lookup returns CDR1 SQVTM and CDR2 ANQGSEA. The length of the CDR3 is 13 residues. CDR3 coding DNA: TGCAGCGTTGAAGATGAGACGGGGCGCGTGCAGTTCTTC. Translating gives CSVEDETGRVQFF.

V is TRBV5-6 and J is TRBJ2-1; no clear D. The CDR3 extends over 16 amino acids. The germline CDR1 and CDR2 sequences are SGHDT and YYEEEE. Deletions cut 0 bases from V and 3 bases from J, with 13 bases between. CDR3 nucleotide sequence: TGTGCCAGCAGCTTGGGGGCCGGGCCCTACTACAATGAGCAGTTCTTC. It is translated as CASSLGAGPYYNEQFF. The entire variable domain, with the rest obtained from reference TRBV5-6 and TRBJ2-1, is as follows: DAGVTQSPTHLIKTRGQQVTLRCSPKSGHDTVSWYQQALGQGPQFIFQYYEEEERQRGNFPDRFSGHQFPNYSSELNVNALLLGDSALYLCASSLGAGPYYNEQFFGPGTRLTVL.

The CDR3 loop is CASSEALLRGTNQPQHF. The CDR3 DNA reads TGTGCCAGCAGTGAAGCCCTTTTGCGGGGCACCAATCAGCCCCAGCATTTT. The rearrangement uses TRBV6-1 and TRBJ1-5; TRBD1 might be the D (5 bases). CDR1 is MNHNS, CDR2 SASEGT, per germline. There are 17 residues in the CDR3. The ends were cut back, 0 bases at V and 3 bases at J, with 15 bases in the middle.

This clone was seen once. This chain links TRBV6-5 with TRBJ1-4; D gene uncertain. V lost 0 bases and J 5 bases, leaving 10 bases between the germline ends. The CDR3 consists of 15 residues. CDR1 is MNHEY and CDR2 is SVGAGI in the germline V gene. CDR3 protein: CASSYSTPTNEKLFF. The CDR3 nucleotides are TGTGCCAGCAGTTACTCGACTCCGACGAATGAAAAACTGTTTTTT.

The DNA of the CDR3 is TGTGCCAGCAGCTTGGGTACGGGACTAGCAGGCGAGCAGTACTTC. Residues: CASSLGTGLAGEQYF. The chain carries TRBV7-7 and TRBJ2-7; 9 bases match TRBD2. Germline V gene sequence: CDR1 SSHAT, CDR2 FNYEAQ (reference sequence). Trimming took 3 bases from V and 6 from J; bases not matched to a gene: 9. The CDR3 spans 15 residues.

This clone has a single count. This sequence joins TRBV28 and TRBJ2-7; TRBD1 agrees at 8 bases. The CDR3 is made up of 13 amino acids. Trimming removed 7 bases from V and 3 bases from J; junction bases left unmatched: 5. Per the germline V gene, CDR1 is MDHEN and CDR2 is SYDVKM. The DNA of the CDR3 is TGTGCCAGCACCCTTGACAGGGGCTACGAGCAGTACTTC. This sequence encodes CASTLDRGYEQYF.

This sequence joins TRBV19 and TRBJ2-1; D is unresolved. Trimming removed 3 bases from V and 0 bases from J, with 9 bases in between. Germline loops: CDR1 LNHDA, CDR2 SQIVND (reference sequence). The CDR3 consists of 15 residues. The CDR3 nucleotides read TGTGCCAGTAGTATTTGGCTGTCCTCCTACAATGAGCAGTTCTTC. This gives the protein CASSIWLSSYNEQFF.

This chain uses TRBV2 with TRBJ2-5; D is unresolved. The V end was cut by 6 bases, the J end by 1 base, with 3 bases between. The CDR3 consists of 11 residues. Germline CDR1 SNHLY, CDR2 FYNNEI. The CDR3 DNA reads TGTGCCAGCAGCCTCCAAGAGACCCAGTACTTC. This codes for CASSLQETQYF. The variable domain in full, completed from reference TRBV2 and TRBJ2-5, reads EPEVTQTPSHQVTQMGQEVILRCVPISNHLYFYWYRQILGQKVEFLVSFYNNEISEKSEIFDDQFSVERPDGSNFTLKIRSTKLEDSAMYFCASSLQETQYFGPGTRLLVL.

This clone was seen a single time. The chain carries TRBV18 and TRBJ2-7; 9 positions agree with TRBD2. There are 15 residues in the CDR3. V trimming: 3 bases; J trimming: 5 bases; junction bases outside the gene matches: 8. Germline CDR1 reads KGHSH; CDR2 reads LQKENI. The CDR3 nucleotides are TGTGCCAGCTCACCGTATGCTAGCGGGACCAACGAGCAGTACTTC. Translation gives CASSPYASGTNEQYF.